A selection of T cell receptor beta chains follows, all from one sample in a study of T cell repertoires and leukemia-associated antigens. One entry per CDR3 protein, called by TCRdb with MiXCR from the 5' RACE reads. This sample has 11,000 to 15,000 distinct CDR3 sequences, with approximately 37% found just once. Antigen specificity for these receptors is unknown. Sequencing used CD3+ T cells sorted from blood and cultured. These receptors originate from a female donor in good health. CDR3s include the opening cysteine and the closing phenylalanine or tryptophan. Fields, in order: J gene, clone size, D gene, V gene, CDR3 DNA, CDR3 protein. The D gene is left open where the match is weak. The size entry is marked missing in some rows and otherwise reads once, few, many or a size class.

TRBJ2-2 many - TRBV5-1 TGCGCCAGCAGCTTACGGACAGACACCGGGGAGCTGTTTTTT CASSLRTDTGELFF
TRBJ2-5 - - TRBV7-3 TGTGCCAGCAGCTTATTGGGGGGAGGACAAGAGACCCAGTACTTC CASSLLGGGQETQYF
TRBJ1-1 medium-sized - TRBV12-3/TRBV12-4 TGTGCCAGCAGTTTGGGATCCTTGAACACTGAAGCTTTCTTT CASSLGSLNTEAFF
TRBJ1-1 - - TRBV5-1 TGCGCCAGCAGCTTGGGACGCAAGAACACTGAAGCTTTCTTT CASSLGRKNTEAFF
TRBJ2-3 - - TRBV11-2 TGTGCCAGCAGTCTAGCCGCAGATACGCAGTATTTT CASSLAADTQYF
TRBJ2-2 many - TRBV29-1 - CSVAPAGNGELFF
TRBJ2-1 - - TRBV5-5 TGTGCCAGCAGCCGGCCAGCAGGGGATATTCCACGAGGACCCTACAATGAGCAGTTCTTC CASSRPAGDIPRGPYNEQFF
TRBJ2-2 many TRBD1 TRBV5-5 TGTGCCAGCAGCCTCTTACAGGGGCAATACACCGGGGAGCTGTTTTTT CASSLLQGQYTGELFF
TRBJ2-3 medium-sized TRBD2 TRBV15 TGTGCCTCCCGAGGGCGGGGGAGCACAGATACGCAGTATTTT CASRGRGSTDTQYF
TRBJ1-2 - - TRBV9 TGTGCCAGCAGCGTAGGTGGGGGGCGTTTAGATGGCTACACCTTC CASSVGGGRLDGYTF
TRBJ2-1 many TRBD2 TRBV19 TGTGCCAGTACCAGACTAGCGGGAGTCTACAATGAGCAGTTCTTC CASTRLAGVYNEQFF
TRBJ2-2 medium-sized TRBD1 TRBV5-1 TGCGCCAGCAGCTTGACAGGGGACACCGGGGAGCTGTTTTTT CASSLTGDTGELFF
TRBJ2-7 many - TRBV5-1 TGCGCCAGCAGCCCTCGGATGGCCTACGAGCAGTACTTC CASSPRMAYEQYF
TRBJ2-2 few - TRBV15 TGTGCCACCAGCAGAGATCTGGGGGGCACCGGGGAGCTGTTTTTT CATSRDLGGTGELFF
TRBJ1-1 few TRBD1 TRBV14 TGTGCCAGCAGCAGGACAGGGGGGACTGAAGCTTTCTTT CASSRTGGTEAFF
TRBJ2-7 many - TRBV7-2 TGTGCCAGCAGCTCCATTGTGACGGTGCAGTACTTC CASSSIVTVQYF
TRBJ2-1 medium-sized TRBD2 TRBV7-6 TGTGCCAGCAGCTTAGGTAGCGGGAAAAACAATGAGCAGTTCTTC CASSLGSGKNNEQFF
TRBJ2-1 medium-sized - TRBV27 TGTGCCAGCAGTTTATCAGGCCGGTTTGAGCAGTTCTTC CASSLSGRFEQFF
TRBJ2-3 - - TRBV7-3 TGTGCCAGCAGCTTAATAAGCGGGAGCACAGATACGCAGTATTTT CASSLISGSTDTQYF
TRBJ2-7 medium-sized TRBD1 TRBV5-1 TGCGCCAGCAGCCCCGGGGGACAGGGGACAATAGACGAGCAGTACTTC CASSPGGQGTIDEQYF
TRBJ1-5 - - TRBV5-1 TGTGCCAGCAGCTTTCGGGGGCAGCCCCAGCATTTT CASSFRGQPQHF
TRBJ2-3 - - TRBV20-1 TGCAGTGCCAGCAGTGAATTGGTACCCCGCACAGATACGCAGTATTTT CSASSELVPRTDTQYF
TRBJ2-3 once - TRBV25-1 TGTGCACCGGTTTTTGTCCTGGGCCTCCAGGCTGTGAGCACAGATACGCAGTATTTT CAPVFVLGLQAVSTDTQYF
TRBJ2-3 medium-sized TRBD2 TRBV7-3 TGTGCCAGCAGCTTAACTCCCGGACTAGCTACAGATACGCAGTATTTT CASSLTPGLATDTQYF
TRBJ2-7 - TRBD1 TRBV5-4 TGTGCCAGCAGCTCAACCGGGACAGGGGGTATCGAGCAGTACTTC CASSSTGTGGIEQYF
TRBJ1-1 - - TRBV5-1 TGCGCCAGCAGTGCGGGACAGAACACTGAAGCTTTCTTT CASSAGQNTEAFF
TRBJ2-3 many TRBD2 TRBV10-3 TGTGCCATCAGTGAGAAGGGACTAGCAGGTGATACGCAGTATTTT CAISEKGLAGDTQYF
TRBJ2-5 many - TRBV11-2 TGTGCCAGCAGCTTAGATCAGGGGGGGAACATCCAAGAGACCCAGTACTTC CASSLDQGGNIQETQYF
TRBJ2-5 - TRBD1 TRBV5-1 TGCGCCAGCAGCTTGGATGGGGACAGGGCGGAGACCCAGTACTTC CASSLDGDRAETQYF
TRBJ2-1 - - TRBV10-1 TGCGCCAGCAGTGAGACGGAGTTCGATGAGCAGTTCTTC CASSETEFDEQFF
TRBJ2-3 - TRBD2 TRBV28 TGTGCCAGCAGAGACAAGCGGGGAACAGACACGCAGTATTTT CASRDKRGTDTQYF
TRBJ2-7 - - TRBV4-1 TGCGCCAGCAGCCCCCAAGGGACGGACTACGAGCAGTACTTC CASSPQGTDYEQYF